The clone carrying this T cell receptor beta chain occurred once. Time point specified: baseline, week 1 (first vaccination visit). Described treatment: pre-vaccination baseline after standard-of-care therapy. The sample originates from a study of a mutant IDH1 vaccine in newly diagnosed glioma. Study in general: Patients were pretreated with radiotherapy, temozolomide, or both, mostly both.

TCRdb's copy holds only in-frame clones and misses some; the assay was immunoSEQ multiplex PCR. This table has 68,000 or so clones, 60% to 85% appearing once. The germline gives CDR1 SNHLY, CDR2 FYNNEI. The CDR3 totals 15 residues. The V end lost 4 bases, the J end lost 1 base, and 12 bases lay between the germline ends. The rearrangement uses TRBV2 and TRBJ2-3, with D perhaps TRBD2 (5 bases). Here the sequenced sample was PBMCs, taken from a glioma patient treated with radiotherapy, temozolomide or both. The receptor was isolated from a man aged 50 or older with glioma. CDR3: CASSALAGGTDTQYF. The DNA for the CDR3 is TGTGCCAGCAGTGCTCTTGCGGGCGGCACAGATACGCAGTATTTT.